Following are 17 T cell receptor beta chains from one sample sequenced in a study of response to subunit inactivated influenza vaccine. Each CDR3 protein gets one entry after TCRdb re-called the RT-PCR reads with MiXCR. Here the sample spans 600,000 to 850,000 distinct CDR3 sequences, approximately 15% being singletons. Sample: PBMCs from blood, taken 14 to 15 days before vaccination. All receptors come from a man aged 50 to 60 who received an inactivated influenza vaccine.

This clonotype was picked up many times. The chain couples TRBV12-3 or TRBV12-4 to TRBJ2-1; 7 bases fit TRBD2. There are 11 residues in the CDR3. V shed 6 bases and J 7 bases; nucleotides not matched to a gene: 0. The CDR3 nucleotides are TGTGCCAGCAGACTAGCGAATGAGCAGTTCTTC. Translating gives CASRLANEQFF.

The chain links TRBV20-1 to TRBJ2-2; D not resolved. Trimming removed 3 bases at V and 1 base at J, with 6 bases between. CDR3 length: 13 amino acids. The germline V gene has CDR1 DFQATT and CDR2 SNEGSKA (reference sequence). The CDR3 nucleotides read TGCAGTGCTAGGTTCGTGAACACCGGGGAGCTGTTTTTT. This translates into CSARFVNTGELFF.

Only a few counts were recorded for this clonotype. The chain has TRBV20-1 and TRBJ1-2; 8 bases are a match to TRBD1. After removal of 6 bases from V and 7 bases from J, the junction contained 7 bases not matched to a gene. CDR1 and CDR2 from the germline V gene are DFQATT and SNEGSKA (reference sequence). The CDR3 consists of 12 residues. CDR3 amino acids: CSALGQGGGYTF. For the CDR3, the DNA is TGCAGTGCCCTAGGACAGGGTGGTGGCTACACCTTC.

This clonotype has a handful of counts. The chain couples TRBV27 to TRBJ2-2; D is possibly TRBD2 (5 bases). Germline CDR1 is MNHEY and CDR2 is SMNVEV (reference sequence). V lost 5 bases and J lost 5, with 12 bases in between. The CDR3 extends over 14 amino acids. Here the CDR3 reads CASSLIAWTGELFF. The DNA of the CDR3 is TGTGCCAGCAGTCTAATAGCGTGGACCGGGGAGCTGTTTTTT.

The CDR3 DNA follows: TGCGCCAGCAGCTTACTAGCGGGAGAGTTGGATGAGCAGTTCTTC. It is translated as CASSLLAGELDEQFF. The chain uses TRBV5-1 and TRBJ2-1, with 11 positions matching TRBD2. Germline V gene data show CDR1 as SGHRS and CDR2 as YFSETQ. CDR3 length: 15 amino acids. The ends lost 2 bases at V and 8 bases at J; junction bases unmatched: 6.

This chain links TRBV11-1 with TRBJ2-1, with TRBD2 identical over 11 bases. There are 18 residues in the CDR3. Germline V gene lookup returns CDR1 SGHAT and CDR2 FQDESV (reference sequence). The J segment lost 0 bases and the V segment lost 5 bases, leaving 9 bases of the junction unmatched. CDR3 nucleotide sequence: TGTGCCAGCAGCGGCAAGACTAGCGGGGATAGCTCCTACAATGAGCAGTTCTTC. Translation: CASSGKTSGDSSYNEQFF.

V gene TRBV6-5 combines with J gene TRBJ2-1; TRBD2 matches at 8 bases. Germline V gene sequence: CDR1 MNHEY, CDR2 SVGAGI. CDR3 length equals 16 residues. The V and J ends lost 0 bases and 4 bases, in that order; junction bases with no gene match: 5. The CDR3 DNA follows: TGTGCCAGCAGTTACTCGTGGGCGGGAGGTTACAATGAGCAGTTCTTC. Residues: CASSYSWAGGYNEQFF.

This clonotype has only a few counts. The chain links TRBV7-2 to TRBJ1-6, with D unresolved. V lost 3 bases and J lost 0, with 12 bases in between. The CDR3 runs to 17 residues. CDR1 is SGHTA, CDR2 FQGNSA, per germline. The CDR3, as DNA: TGTGCCAGCAGCTTTACGGTTGTGGCCTCCTATAATTCACCCCTCCACTTT. Amino acid sequence: CASSFTVVASYNSPLHF.

CDR3 amino acids: CSVEAEVDYEQYF. The CDR3 DNA is TGCAGCGTTGAAGCGGAGGTAGACTACGAGCAGTACTTC. This rearrangement joins TRBV29-1 to TRBJ2-7; the D gene is possibly TRBD2 (5 bases). V was trimmed by 1 base and J by 3 bases, leaving 10 bases between them. CDR3 size: 13 residues. Looked up from germline, CDR1 is SQVTM and CDR2 is ANQGSEA.

The chain combines TRBV7-9 with TRBJ1-1, with 8 bases identical to TRBD1. The CDR3 sequence is 15 residues long. The germline CDR1 and CDR2 sequences are SEHNR and FQNEAQ (reference sequence). The V gene end was trimmed by 5 bases and the J gene end by 1 base; junction bases not matched to a gene: 6. CDR3 bases: TGTGCCAGCAGCCGCGCCGGGACAGGGAACACTGAAGCTTTCTTT. Protein sequence: CASSRAGTGNTEAFF.

This clonotype was seen only a few times. CDR3 bases: TGTGCCAGCAGTAGGGGACTAGCGGGGCACTACGAGCAGTACTTC. Protein: CASSRGLAGHYEQYF. This sequence joins TRBV28 and TRBJ2-7; 13 positions match TRBD2. V trimming: 5 bases; J trimming: 3 bases; junction bases outside the gene matches: 4. The CDR3 length is 15 residues. Germline V gene lookup returns CDR1 MDHEN and CDR2 SYDVKM. The full variable domain, with the rest looked up from reference TRBV28 and TRBJ2-7, is DVKVTQSSRYLVKRTGEKVFLECVQDMDHENMFWYRQDPGLGLRLIYFSYDVKMKEKGDIPEGYSVSREKKERFSLILESASTNQTSMYLCASSRGLAGHYEQYFGPGTRLTVT.

The CDR3 DNA is TGTGCCAGCTCACCACCGGACCTTGGGGGGTTCAATGAGCAGTTCTTC. Its protein is CASSPPDLGGFNEQFF. The chain combines TRBV18 with TRBJ2-1; D is perhaps TRBD2 (6 bases). CDR3 length: 16 amino acids. Germline lookup yields CDR1 KGHSH and CDR2 LQKENI. Trimming removed 0 bases at V and 6 bases at J, with 15 bases between.

This rearrangement joins TRBV6-5 to TRBJ2-1; D might be TRBD1 or TRBD2, each matching 5 bases. Trimming left V 0 bases short and J 0 bases short, with 9 bases between. This CDR3 spans 16 amino acids. Germline V gene sequence: CDR1 MNHEY, CDR2 SVGAGI. CDR3: CASSYSGVSSYNEQFF. The CDR3 bases are TGTGCCAGCAGTTACTCGGGGGTGAGCTCCTACAATGAGCAGTTCTTC.

In DNA, the CDR3 is TGTGCCATCAGTGAAACGACCCTGGGTGGCACAGATACGCAGTATTTT. As protein: CAISETTLGGTDTQYF. V gene TRBV10-3 combines with J gene TRBJ2-3, with D uncertain. Germline assignment: CDR1 ENHRY and CDR2 SYGVKD. The CDR3 spans 16 residues. The V gene lost 3 bases and the J gene lost 1 base, with 14 bases spanning the gap.

This clonotype was recorded many times. This chain uses TRBV4-1 with TRBJ1-2; perhaps TRBD1 as D (5 bases). Germline V lookup: CDR1 MGHRA, CDR2 YSYEKL. Trimming removed 1 base from V and 4 bases from J, with 19 bases in between. The CDR3 covers 17 residues. CDR3 sequence (DNA): TGCGCCAGCAGCCAAGGATCTCCGCGTGGGGCCCTCTATGGCTACACCTTC. It yields the protein CASSQGSPRGALYGYTF.

The J gene is TRBJ1-4, the V gene TRBV20-1; 9 bases line up with TRBD1. From germline, CDR1 is DFQATT and CDR2 SNEGSKA (reference sequence). The CDR3 covers 15 residues. J lost 6 bases, V lost 3 bases, and 8 bases had no gene match. The CDR3: CSARLDRGMHEKLFF. CDR3 in DNA: TGCAGTGCTAGGTTGGACAGGGGAATGCATGAAAAACTGTTTTTT.

This chain connects TRBV3-1 to TRBJ2-2, with a weak D call TRBD2 (6 bases). The V gene lost 8 bases and the J gene lost 1 base, with 11 bases spanning the gap. Looked up from germline, CDR1 is LGHDT and CDR2 is YNNKEL (reference sequence). The CDR3 has 14 residues. The CDR3 spells CASGGRLNTGELFF. In nucleotides, the CDR3 is TGTGCCAGCGGGGGGAGGCTGAACACCGGGGAGCTGTTTTTT. Full variable domain (remainder filled in from reference TRBV3-1 and TRBJ2-2): DTAVSQTPKYLVTQMGNDKSIKCEQNLGHDTMYWYKQDSKKFLKIMFSYNNKELIINETVPNRFSPKSPDKAHLNLHINSLELGDSAVYFCASGGRLNTGELFFGEGSRLTVL.